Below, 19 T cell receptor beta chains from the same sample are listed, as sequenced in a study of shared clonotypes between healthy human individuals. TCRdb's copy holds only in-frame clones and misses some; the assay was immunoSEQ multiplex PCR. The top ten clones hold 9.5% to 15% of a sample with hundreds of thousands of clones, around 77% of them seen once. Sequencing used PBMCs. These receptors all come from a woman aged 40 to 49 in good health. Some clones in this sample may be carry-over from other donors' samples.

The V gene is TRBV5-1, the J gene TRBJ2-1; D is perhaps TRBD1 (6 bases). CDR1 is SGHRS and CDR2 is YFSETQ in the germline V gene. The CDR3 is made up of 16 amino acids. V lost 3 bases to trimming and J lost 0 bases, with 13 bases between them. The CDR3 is CASSSGRGNSYNEQFF. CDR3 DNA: TGCGCCAGCAGCTCTGGTAGGGGGAACTCCTACAATGAGCAGTTCTTC.

The DNA for the CDR3 is TGTGCCAGCAGCCCTTACAGGGGCGAAAGCTATGGCTACACCTTC. Amino acid sequence: CASSPYRGESYGYTF. The rearrangement joins TRBV9 to TRBJ1-2, with 7 nucleotides matching TRBD1. V lost 4 bases, J lost 4 bases, and 10 bases stayed unmatched. CDR3 length equals 15 residues. Germline loops: CDR1 SGDLS, CDR2 YYNGEE.

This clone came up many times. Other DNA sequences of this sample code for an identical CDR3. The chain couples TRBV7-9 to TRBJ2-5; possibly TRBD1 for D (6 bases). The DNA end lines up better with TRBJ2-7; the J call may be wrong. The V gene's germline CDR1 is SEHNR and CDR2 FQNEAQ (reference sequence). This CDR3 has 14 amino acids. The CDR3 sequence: CASGKGDIAYEQYF. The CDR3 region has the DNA TGTGCCAGCGGGAAAGGGGACATAGCCTACGAGCAGTACTTC.

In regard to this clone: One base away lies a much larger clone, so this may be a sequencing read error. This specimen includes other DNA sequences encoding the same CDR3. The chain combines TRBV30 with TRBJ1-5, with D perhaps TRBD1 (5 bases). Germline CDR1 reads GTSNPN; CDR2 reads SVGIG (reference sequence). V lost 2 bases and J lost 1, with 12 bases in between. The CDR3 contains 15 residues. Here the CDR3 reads CAWSLTGPSNQPQHF. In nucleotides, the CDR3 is TGTGCCTGGAGTCTGACGGGGCCCAGCAATCAGCCCCAGCATTTT.

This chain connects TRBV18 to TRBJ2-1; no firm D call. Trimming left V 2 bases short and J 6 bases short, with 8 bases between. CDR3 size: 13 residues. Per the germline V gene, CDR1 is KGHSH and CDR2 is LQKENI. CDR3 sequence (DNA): TGTGCCAGCTCACCAACACTGCGCAATGAGCAGTTCTTC. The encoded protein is CASSPTLRNEQFF.

The CDR3 sequence: CASSPRAQYEQYF. In nucleotides, the CDR3 is TGTGCCAGCAGCCCCCGGGCTCAGTACGAGCAGTACTTC. The chain joins TRBV13 to TRBJ2-7; no reliable D call. V lost 5 bases, J lost 4 bases, and 12 bases lay in between. The germline CDR1 and CDR2 sequences are PRHDT and FYEKMQ (reference sequence). The CDR3 has 13 residues.

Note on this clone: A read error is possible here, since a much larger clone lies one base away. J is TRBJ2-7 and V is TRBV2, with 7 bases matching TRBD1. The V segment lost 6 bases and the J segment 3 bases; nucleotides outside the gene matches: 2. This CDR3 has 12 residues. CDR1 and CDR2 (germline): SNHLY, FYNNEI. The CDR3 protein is CASRGQNYEQYF. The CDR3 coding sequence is TGTGCCAGCAGGGGACAGAACTACGAGCAGTACTTC.

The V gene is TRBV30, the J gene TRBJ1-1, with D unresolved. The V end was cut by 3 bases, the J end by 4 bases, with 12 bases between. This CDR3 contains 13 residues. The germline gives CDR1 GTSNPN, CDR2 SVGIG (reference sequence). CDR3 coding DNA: TGTGCCTGGAGAATACAGAGCTCCACTGAAGCTTTCTTT. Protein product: CAWRIQSSTEAFF.

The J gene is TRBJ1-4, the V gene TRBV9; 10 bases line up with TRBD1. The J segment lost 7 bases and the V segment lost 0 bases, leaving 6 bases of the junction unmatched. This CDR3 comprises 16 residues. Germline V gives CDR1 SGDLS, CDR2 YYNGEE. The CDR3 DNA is TGTGCCAGCAGCGTAGCTGGGACAGGGGTTGGTGAAAAACTGTTTTTT. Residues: CASSVAGTGVGEKLFF. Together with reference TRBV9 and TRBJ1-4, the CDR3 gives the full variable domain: DSGVTQTPKHLITATGQRVTLRCSPRSGDLSVYWYQQSLDQGLQFLIQYYNGEERAKGNILERFSAQQFPDLHSELNLSSLELGDSALYFCASSVAGTGVGEKLFFGSGTQLSVL.

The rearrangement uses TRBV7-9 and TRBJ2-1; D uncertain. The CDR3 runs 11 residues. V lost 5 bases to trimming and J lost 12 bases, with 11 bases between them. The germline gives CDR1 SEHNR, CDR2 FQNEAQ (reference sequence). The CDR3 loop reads CASSTELRQFF. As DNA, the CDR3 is TGTGCCAGCAGCACTGAGTTACGGCAGTTCTTC.

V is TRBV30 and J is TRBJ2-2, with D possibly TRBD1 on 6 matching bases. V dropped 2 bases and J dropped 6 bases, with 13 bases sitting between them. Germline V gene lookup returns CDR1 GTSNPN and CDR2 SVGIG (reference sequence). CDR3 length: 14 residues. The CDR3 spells CAWSLTGLAGELFF. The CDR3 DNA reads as TGTGCCTGGAGTTTAACAGGGTTGGCCGGGGAGCTGTTTTTT.

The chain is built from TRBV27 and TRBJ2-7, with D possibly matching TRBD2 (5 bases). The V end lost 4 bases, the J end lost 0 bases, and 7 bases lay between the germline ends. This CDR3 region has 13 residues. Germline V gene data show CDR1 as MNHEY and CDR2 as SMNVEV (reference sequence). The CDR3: CASSYAGSYEQYF. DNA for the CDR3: TGTGCCAGCAGTTATGCGGGCTCCTACGAGCAGTACTTC.

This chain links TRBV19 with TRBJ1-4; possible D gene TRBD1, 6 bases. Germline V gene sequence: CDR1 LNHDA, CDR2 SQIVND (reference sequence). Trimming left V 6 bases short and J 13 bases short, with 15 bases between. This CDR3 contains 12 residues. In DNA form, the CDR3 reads TGTGCCAGTAGCCCCACAGGGATCGGACTGTTTTTT. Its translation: CASSPTGIGLFF.

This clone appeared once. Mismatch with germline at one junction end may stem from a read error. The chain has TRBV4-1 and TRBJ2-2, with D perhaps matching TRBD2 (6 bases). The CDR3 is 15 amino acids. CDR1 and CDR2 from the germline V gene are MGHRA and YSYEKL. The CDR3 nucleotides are TGCGCCAGCAGCCAAGCTCGGGGGAACACCGGGGAGCTGCTTTTT. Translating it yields CASSQARGNTGELLF.

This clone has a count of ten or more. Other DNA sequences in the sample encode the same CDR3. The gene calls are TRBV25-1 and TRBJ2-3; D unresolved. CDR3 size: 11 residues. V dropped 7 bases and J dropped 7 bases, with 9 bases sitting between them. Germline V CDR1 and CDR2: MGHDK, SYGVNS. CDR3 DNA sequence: TGTGCCAGCACGCAGTCACATACGCAGTATTTT. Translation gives CASTQSHTQYF.

The CDR3: CASSLGQGASTGELFF. CDR3 nucleotides: TGCGCCAGCAGCTTAGGACAGGGGGCGAGCACCGGGGAGCTGTTTTTT. The rearrangement uses TRBV5-1 and TRBJ2-2; 11 nucleotides align to TRBD1. CDR1 SGHRS and CDR2 YFSETQ come from the germline V gene. The length of the CDR3 is 16 residues. V lost 2 bases to trimming and J lost 4 bases; unmatched junction nucleotides: 4.

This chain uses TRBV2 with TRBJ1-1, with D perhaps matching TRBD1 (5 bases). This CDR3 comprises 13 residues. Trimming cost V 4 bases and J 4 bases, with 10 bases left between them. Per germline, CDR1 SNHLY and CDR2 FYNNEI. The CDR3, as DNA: TGTGCCAGCAGTGGCTGGGGGGGCACTGAAGCTTTCTTT. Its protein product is CASSGWGGTEAFF. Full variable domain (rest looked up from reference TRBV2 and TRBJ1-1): EPEVTQTPSHQVTQMGQEVILRCVPISNHLYFYWYRQILGQKVEFLVSFYNNEISEKSEIFDDQFSVERPDGSNFTLKIRSTKLEDSAMYFCASSGWGGTEAFFGQGTRLTVV.

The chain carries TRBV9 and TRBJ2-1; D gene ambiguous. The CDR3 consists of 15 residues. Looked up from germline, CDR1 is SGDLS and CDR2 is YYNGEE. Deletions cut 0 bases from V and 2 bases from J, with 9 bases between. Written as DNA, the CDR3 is TGTGCCAGCAGCGTAGGTGGCGGAGCCTACAATGAGCAGTTCTTC. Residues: CASSVGGGAYNEQFF. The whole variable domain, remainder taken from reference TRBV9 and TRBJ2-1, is DSGVTQTPKHLITATGQRVTLRCSPRSGDLSVYWYQQSLDQGLQFLIQYYNGEERAKGNILERFSAQQFPDLHSELNLSSLELGDSALYFCASSVGGGAYNEQFFGPGTRLTVL.

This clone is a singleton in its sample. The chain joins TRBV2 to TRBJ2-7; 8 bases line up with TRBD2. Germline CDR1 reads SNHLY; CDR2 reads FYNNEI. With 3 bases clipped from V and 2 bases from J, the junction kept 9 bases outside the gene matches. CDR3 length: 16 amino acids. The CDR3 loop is CASSDRSGLAPYEQYF. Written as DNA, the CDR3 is TGTGCCAGCAGTGATCGCTCTGGACTAGCTCCCTACGAGCAGTACTTC. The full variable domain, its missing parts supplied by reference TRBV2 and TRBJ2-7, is EPEVTQTPSHQVTQMGQEVILRCVPISNHLYFYWYRQILGQKVEFLVSFYNNEISEKSEIFDDQFSVERPDGSNFTLKIRSTKLEDSAMYFCASSDRSGLAPYEQYFGPGTRLTVT.